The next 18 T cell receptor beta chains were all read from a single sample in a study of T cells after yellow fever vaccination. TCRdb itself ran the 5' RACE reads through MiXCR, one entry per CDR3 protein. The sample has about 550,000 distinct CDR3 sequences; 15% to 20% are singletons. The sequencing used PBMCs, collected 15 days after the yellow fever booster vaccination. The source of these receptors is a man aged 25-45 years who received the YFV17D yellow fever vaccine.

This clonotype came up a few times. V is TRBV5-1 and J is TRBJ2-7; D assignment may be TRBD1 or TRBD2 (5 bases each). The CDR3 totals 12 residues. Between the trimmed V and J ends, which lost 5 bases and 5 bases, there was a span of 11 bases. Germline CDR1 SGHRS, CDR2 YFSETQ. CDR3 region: CASSSGTDEQYF. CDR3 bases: TGCGCCAGCAGTTCCGGGACGGACGAGCAGTACTTC.

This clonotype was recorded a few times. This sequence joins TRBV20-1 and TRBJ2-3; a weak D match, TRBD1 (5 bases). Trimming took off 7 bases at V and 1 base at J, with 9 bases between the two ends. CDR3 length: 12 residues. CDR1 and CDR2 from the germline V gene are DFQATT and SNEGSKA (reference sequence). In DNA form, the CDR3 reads TGCAGTGTTACAGGAGGCACAGATACGCAGTATTTT. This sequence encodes CSVTGGTDTQYF.

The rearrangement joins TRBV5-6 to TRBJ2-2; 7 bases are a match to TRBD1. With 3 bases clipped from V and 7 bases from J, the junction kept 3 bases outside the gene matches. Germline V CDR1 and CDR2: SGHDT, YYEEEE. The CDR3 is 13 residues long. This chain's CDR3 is CASSSGTVGELFF. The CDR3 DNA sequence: TGTGCCAGCAGCTCCGGGACAGTCGGGGAGCTGTTTTTT.

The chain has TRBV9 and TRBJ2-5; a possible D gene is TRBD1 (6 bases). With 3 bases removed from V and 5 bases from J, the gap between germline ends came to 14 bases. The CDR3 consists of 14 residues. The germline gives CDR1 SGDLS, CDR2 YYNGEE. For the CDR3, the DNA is TGTGCCAGCAGCGAGGGACACCGGTCGGAGACCCAGTACTTC. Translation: CASSEGHRSETQYF. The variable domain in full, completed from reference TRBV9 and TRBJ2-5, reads DSGVTQTPKHLITATGQRVTLRCSPRSGDLSVYWYQQSLDQGLQFLIQYYNGEERAKGNILERFSAQQFPDLHSELNLSSLELGDSALYFCASSEGHRSETQYFGPGTRLLVL.

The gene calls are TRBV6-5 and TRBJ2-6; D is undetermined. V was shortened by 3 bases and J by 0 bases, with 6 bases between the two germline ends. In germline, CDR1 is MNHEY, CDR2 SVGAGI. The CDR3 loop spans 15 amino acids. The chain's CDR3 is CASSYIHSGANVLTF. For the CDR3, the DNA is TGTGCCAGCAGTTATATCCACTCTGGGGCCAACGTCCTGACTTTC.

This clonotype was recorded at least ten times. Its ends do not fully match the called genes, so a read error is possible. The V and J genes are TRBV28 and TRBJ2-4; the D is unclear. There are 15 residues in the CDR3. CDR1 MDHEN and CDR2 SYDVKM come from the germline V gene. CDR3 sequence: CASSLGGLAKNIQYF. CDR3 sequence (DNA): TGCGCCAGCAGCTTGGGTGGCTTAGCCAAAAACATTCAGTACTTC.

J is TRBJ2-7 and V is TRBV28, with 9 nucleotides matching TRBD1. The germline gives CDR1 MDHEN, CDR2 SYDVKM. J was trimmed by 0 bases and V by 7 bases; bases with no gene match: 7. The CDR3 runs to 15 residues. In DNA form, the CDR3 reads TGTGCCAGCATCCCGGGACAGGGCTTCTCCTACGAGCAGTACTTC. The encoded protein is CASIPGQGFSYEQYF.

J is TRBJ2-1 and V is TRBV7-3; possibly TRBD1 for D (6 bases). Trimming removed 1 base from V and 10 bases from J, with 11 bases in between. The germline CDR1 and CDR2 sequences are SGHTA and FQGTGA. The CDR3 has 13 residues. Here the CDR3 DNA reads TGTGCCAGCAGCTTAATGTTAGGGGGAGAGCAGTTCTTC. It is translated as CASSLMLGGEQFF.

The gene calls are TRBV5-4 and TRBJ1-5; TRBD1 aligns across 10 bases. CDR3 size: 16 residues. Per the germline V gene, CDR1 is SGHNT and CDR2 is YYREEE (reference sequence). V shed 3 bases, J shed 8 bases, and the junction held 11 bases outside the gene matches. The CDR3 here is CASSSGTGVGSEPQHF. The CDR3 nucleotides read TGTGCCAGCAGCTCCGGGACAGGGGTCGGGAGTGAGCCCCAGCATTTT.

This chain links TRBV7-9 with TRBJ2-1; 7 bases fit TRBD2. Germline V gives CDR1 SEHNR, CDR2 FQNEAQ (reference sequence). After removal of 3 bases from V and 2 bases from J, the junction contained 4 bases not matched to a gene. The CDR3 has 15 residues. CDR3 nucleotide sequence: TGTGCCAGCAGCTTGGGGGGGAACCCCTACAATGAGCAGTTCTTC. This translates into CASSLGGNPYNEQFF.

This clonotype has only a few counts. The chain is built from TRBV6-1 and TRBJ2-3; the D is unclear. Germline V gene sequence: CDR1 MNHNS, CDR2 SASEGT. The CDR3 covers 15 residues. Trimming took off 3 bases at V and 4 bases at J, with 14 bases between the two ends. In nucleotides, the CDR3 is TGTGCCAGCAGTGAGATTGGTGGTTTCGCAGATACGCAGTATTTT. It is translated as CASSEIGGFADTQYF.

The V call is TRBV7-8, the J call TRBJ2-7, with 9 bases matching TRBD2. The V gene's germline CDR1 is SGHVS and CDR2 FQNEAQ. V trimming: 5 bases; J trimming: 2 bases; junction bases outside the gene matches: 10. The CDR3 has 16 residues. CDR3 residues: CASSQPLAGITYEQYF. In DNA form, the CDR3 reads TGTGCCAGCAGCCAGCCCCTAGCGGGGATAACCTACGAGCAGTACTTC.

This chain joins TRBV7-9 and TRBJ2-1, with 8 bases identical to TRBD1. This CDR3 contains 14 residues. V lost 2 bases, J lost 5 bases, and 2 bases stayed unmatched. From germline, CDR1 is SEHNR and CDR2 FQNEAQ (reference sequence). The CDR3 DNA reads TGTGCCAGCAGCTTAACACAGGGGGACAATGAGCAGTTCTTC. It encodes CASSLTQGDNEQFF.

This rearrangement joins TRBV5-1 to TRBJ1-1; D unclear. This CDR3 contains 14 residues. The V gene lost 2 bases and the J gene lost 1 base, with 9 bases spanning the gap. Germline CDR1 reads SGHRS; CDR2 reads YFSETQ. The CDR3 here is CASSLVVGNTEAFF. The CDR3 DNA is TGCGCCAGCAGCTTAGTGGTTGGGAACACTGAAGCTTTCTTT.

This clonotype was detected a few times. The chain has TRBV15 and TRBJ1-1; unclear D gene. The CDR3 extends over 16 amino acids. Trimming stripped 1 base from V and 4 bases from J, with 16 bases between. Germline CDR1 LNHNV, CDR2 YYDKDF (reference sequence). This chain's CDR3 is CATSRVFAGPSTEAFF. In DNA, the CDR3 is TGTGCCACCAGCAGAGTTTTTGCCGGGCCCAGCACTGAAGCTTTCTTT.

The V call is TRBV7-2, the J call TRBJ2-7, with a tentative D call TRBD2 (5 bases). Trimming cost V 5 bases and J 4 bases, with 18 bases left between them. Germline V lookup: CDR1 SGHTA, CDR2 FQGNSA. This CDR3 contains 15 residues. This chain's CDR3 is CASSPAGRVWYEQYF. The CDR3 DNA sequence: TGTGCCAGCAGCCCTGCGGGTAGGGTCTGGTACGAGCAGTACTTC.

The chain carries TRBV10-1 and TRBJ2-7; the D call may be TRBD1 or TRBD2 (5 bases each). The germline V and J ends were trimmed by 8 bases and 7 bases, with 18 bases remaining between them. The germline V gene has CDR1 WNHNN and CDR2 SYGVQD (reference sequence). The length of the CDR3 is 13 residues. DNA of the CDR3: TGCGCCAGCGGTCCCAGGGCAGGCGGGGAGCAGTACTTC. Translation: CASGPRAGGEQYF.

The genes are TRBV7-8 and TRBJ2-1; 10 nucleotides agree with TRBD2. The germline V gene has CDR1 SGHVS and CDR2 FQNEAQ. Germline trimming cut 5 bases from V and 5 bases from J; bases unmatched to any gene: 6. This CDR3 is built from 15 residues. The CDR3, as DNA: TGTGCCAGCAGCCCCCTAGCGGGAGCCGACAATGAGCAGTTCTTC. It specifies CASSPLAGADNEQFF. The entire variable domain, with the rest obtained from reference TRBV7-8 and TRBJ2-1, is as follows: GAGVSQSPRYKVAKRGQDVALRCDPISGHVSLFWYQQALGQGPEFLTYFQNEAQLDKSGLPSDRFFAERPEGSVSTLKIQRTQQEDSAVYLCASSPLAGADNEQFFGPGTRLTVL.